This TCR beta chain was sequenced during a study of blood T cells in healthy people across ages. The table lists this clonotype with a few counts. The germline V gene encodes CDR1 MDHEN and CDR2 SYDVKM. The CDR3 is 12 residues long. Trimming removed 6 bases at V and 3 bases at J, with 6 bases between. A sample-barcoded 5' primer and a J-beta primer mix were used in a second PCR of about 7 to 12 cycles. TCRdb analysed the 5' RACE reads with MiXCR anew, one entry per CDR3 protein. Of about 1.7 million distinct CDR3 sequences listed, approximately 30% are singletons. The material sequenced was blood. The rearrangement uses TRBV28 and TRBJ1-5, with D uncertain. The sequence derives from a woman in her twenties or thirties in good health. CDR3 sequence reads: CASRHPNQPQHF. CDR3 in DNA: TGTGCCAGCAGGCACCCCAATCAGCCCCAGCATTTT.